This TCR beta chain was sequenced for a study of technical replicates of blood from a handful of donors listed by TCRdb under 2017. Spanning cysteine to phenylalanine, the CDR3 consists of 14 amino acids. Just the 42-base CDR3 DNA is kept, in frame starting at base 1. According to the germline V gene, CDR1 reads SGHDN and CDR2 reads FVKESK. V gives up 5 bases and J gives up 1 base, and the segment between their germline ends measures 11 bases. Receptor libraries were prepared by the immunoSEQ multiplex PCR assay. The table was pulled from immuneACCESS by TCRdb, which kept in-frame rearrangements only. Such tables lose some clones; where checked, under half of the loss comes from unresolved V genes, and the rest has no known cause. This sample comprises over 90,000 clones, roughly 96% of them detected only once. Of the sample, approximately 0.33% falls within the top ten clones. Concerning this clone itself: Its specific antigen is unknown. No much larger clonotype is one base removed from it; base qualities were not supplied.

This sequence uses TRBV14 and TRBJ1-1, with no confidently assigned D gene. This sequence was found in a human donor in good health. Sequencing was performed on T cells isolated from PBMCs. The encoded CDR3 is CASSEYSENTEAFF. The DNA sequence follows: TGTGCCAGCAGCGAGTACAGTGAGAACACTGAAGCTTTCTTT.